This TCR beta chain came from a study of control samples from healthy donors and cancer patients. This clone appeared once. The V end lost 6 bases, the J end lost 0 bases, and 21 bases lay between the germline ends. CDR1 is SNHLY, CDR2 FYNNEI, per germline. This CDR3 is built from 19 residues. The method was immunoSEQ multiplex PCR; TCRdb's version includes in-frame clones alone and lacks a portion of them. The data hold 70,000 to 80,000 clones, with around four fifths observed a single time. Sequencing input: blood. This clonotype was sampled from a man in his forties or fifties in good health. J is TRBJ1-6 and V is TRBV2; possible D gene TRBD1, 5 bases. CDR3 protein: CASSPSLDSPSSYNSPLHF. The CDR3 DNA is TGTGCCAGCAGCCCCTCCCTTGACAGCCCGAGCTCCTATAATTCACCCCTCCACTTT.